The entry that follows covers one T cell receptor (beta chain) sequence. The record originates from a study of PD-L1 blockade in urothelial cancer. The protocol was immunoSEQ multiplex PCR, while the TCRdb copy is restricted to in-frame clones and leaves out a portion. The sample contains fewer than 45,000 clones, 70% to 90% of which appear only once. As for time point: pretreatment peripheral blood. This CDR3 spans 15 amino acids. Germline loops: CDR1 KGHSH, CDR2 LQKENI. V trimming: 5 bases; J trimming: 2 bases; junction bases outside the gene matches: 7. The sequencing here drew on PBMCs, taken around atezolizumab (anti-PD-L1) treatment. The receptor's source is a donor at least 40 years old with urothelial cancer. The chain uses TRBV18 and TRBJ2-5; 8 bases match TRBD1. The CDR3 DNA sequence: TGTGCCAGCTCAAATTCAACAGGGGGGCAAGAGACCCAGTACTTC. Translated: CASSNSTGGQETQYF.